This T cell receptor beta chain derives from a study of early T cells in non-severe SARS-CoV-2 infection. About the study: It was bulk RNA from unsorted whole blood that was sequenced, and the chains were unpaired.

Attachment of unique molecular identifiers was made to individual cDNA molecules. From the 5' RACE reads, TCRdb called clonotypes with MiXCR, one entry per CDR3 protein. This sample carries 28,000 or so distinct CDR3 sequences, 5.3% of them seen once, and the ten largest clones take around 4.5%. Trimming stripped 5 bases from V and 0 bases from J, with 12 bases between. The CDR3 contains 15 residues. Germline CDR1 reads SGHTA; CDR2 reads FQGNSA. Ten or more counts support this clonotype. Its antigen is unidentified. Study-wide findings and caveats: VDJdb-based annotation leaned toward anti-spike CD8 responses and missed private and CD4 specificities.

The source material was whole blood. The chain combines TRBV7-2 with TRBJ2-3; D not resolved. This TCR came from an adult who was a healthcare worker with PCR-confirmed SARS-CoV-2 infection or an uninfected control (not recorded which). CDR3 region: CASSRSTTSTDTQYF. CDR3 bases: TGTGCCAGCAGCCGATCAACGACTAGCACAGATACGCAGTATTTT.